The clone carrying this T cell receptor (beta chain) was observed a few times. Antigen specificity is unknown. These data originate in a study of post-analysis software for immune sequencing data. Study as a whole: The study covered relapsing-remitting, secondary progressive and progressive-relapsing courses of multiple sclerosis.

Incorporated into the TCR beta cDNA libraries were unique molecular identifiers, which served to reduce PCR and sequencing biases. When about 1 to 11 million T cells were used, they gave roughly 490,000 cDNA molecules. In TCRdb, the PCR reads were re-called with MiXCR into one record per CDR3 protein. The sample yields 380,000 or so distinct CDR3 sequences, about a third seen once. The ends were cut back, 3 bases at V and 0 bases at J, with 9 bases in the middle. Germline CDR1 and CDR2: SQVTM and ANQGSEA. The CDR3 loop spans 13 amino acids. Study-level findings and limits: Controls showed significantly higher normalized Chao1 diversity than did multiple sclerosis patients. Five TRBV segments were significantly more frequent in patients than in controls. TRBV5-6, TRBV5-1 and TRBV20-1 were among these segments.

The clonotype was recovered from a girl aged 10 to 17 with multiple sclerosis. The V call is TRBV29-1, the J call TRBJ2-7; the D is unclear. Sequencing was carried out using blood. CDR3 DNA: TGCAGCGTTGACGGTAACAGCTCCTACGAGCAGTACTTC. It codes for CSVDGNSSYEQYF.